What follows are 10 T cell receptor beta chains derived from one specimen sequenced in a study of T cell responses to AZD1222 COVID-19 vaccine. TCRdb's table, derived via immunoSEQ multiplex PCR, lists solely in-frame clones and lacks some. In the table there are about 150,000 clones, just under 95% of which are singletons. Sequences were derived from peripheral blood, sampled on day 0 of AZD1222 vaccination. The receptors were gathered from an adult in good health.

This chain joins TRBV20-1 and TRBJ2-4; no firm D call. Trimming took off 7 bases at V and 9 bases at J, with 13 bases between the two ends. Germline CDR1 and CDR2: DFQATT and SNEGSKA (reference sequence). This CDR3 region has 11 residues. CDR3 sequence: CSVNSGGIQYF. In nucleotides, the CDR3 is TGCAGTGTGAATTCAGGTGGCATTCAGTACTTC.

V and J are TRBV30 and TRBJ2-3; 8 nucleotides align to TRBD2. CDR1 and CDR2 from the germline V gene are GTSNPN and SVGIG (reference sequence). Trimming cost V 0 bases and J 3 bases; bases outside gene matches: 8. The length of the CDR3 is 16 residues. CDR3 DNA sequence: TGTGCCTGGAGTGTACGGGGCAGCGGGGGAACAGATACGCAGTATTTT. This encodes CAWSVRGSGGTDTQYF.

The count of this clone is one. This chain joins TRBV3-1 (or the pseudogene TRBV3-2) and TRBJ2-7, with D tentatively TRBD1 or TRBD2 (7 bases each). This CDR3 contains 14 residues. Germline V CDR1 and CDR2: LGHDT, YNNKEL (reference sequence). The ends were cut back, 5 bases at V and 5 bases at J, with 16 bases in the middle. The CDR3 spells CASSAGGGGDEQYF. As DNA, the CDR3 is TGTGCCAGCAGCGCAGGGGGGGGAGGAGACGAGCAGTACTTC.

The CDR3 DNA reads as TGTGCCAGCAGTGAATATCGTTTAGGACAGTCCAACACTGAAGCTTTCTTT. Amino acids: CASSEYRLGQSNTEAFF. The chain combines TRBV25-1 with TRBJ1-1, with a tentative D call TRBD1 (6 bases). The CDR3 has 17 amino acids. V lost 0 bases and J lost 2, with 16 bases in between. The germline V gene has CDR1 MGHDK and CDR2 SYGVNS.

This clone occurred once. V gene TRBV5-1 combines with J gene TRBJ1-5; D call uncertain. The CDR3 extends over 13 amino acids. Germline CDR1 is SGHRS and CDR2 is YFSETQ. The V and J ends lost 0 bases and 9 bases respectively, with 10 bases between them. In DNA form, the CDR3 reads TGCGCCAGCAGCTTGGAAGGAGGAGGGCCCCAGCATTTT. It yields the protein CASSLEGGGPQHF.

The chain has TRBV7-2 and TRBJ1-1; TRBD1 matches 7 bases. J was trimmed by 5 bases and V by 5 bases; bases with no gene match: 5. CDR3 length: 13 residues. CDR1 is SGHTA and CDR2 is FQGNSA in the germline V gene. The CDR3 is CASSTHRGTEAFF. CDR3 in DNA: TGTGCCAGCAGCACCCACAGGGGTACTGAAGCTTTCTTT.

This chain links TRBV30 with TRBJ2-7; a weak D match, TRBD1 (6 bases). Germline CDR1 GTSNPN, CDR2 SVGIG (reference sequence). Trimming stripped 0 bases from V and 0 bases from J, with 9 bases between. The CDR3 is 14 amino acids. CDR3 amino acids: CAWSVQGSSYEQYF. CDR3 nucleotides: TGTGCCTGGAGTGTGCAGGGGAGCTCCTACGAGCAGTACTTC.

The genes are TRBV4-1 and TRBJ2-5; TRBD1 aligns across 7 bases. From germline, CDR1 is MGHRA and CDR2 YSYEKL. The CDR3 loop spans 16 amino acids. Trimming cost V 4 bases and J 4 bases; bases outside gene matches: 12. CDR3 loop: CASSREGAGRGETQYF. As DNA, the CDR3 is TGCGCCAGCAGCCGAGAGGGGGCGGGTCGAGGAGAGACCCAGTACTTC.

The chain is built from TRBV11-2 and TRBJ2-5; 7 nucleotides agree with TRBD1. The CDR3 has 15 amino acids. Germline V lookup: CDR1 SGHAT, CDR2 FQNNGV. V lost 2 bases and J lost 8; bases outside the gene matches: 11. The CDR3 DNA sequence: TGTGCCAGCAGCTTACGGGATAGGGGGCGCGATACCCAGTACTTC. Residues: CASSLRDRGRDTQYF.

The chain has TRBV7-3 and TRBJ2-3, with 11 bases identical to TRBD2. There are 16 residues in the CDR3. Per the germline V gene, CDR1 is SGHTA and CDR2 is FQGTGA. V lost 6 bases, J lost 3 bases, and 8 bases stayed unmatched. The CDR3 reads CASSLLLAGGTDTQYF. DNA of the CDR3: TGTGCCAGCAGTCTTCTTCTAGCGGGAGGAACAGATACGCAGTATTTT. The variable domain in full, completed from reference TRBV7-3 and TRBJ2-3, reads GAGVSQTPSNKVTEKGKYVELRCDPISGHTALYWYRQSLGQGPEFLIYFQGTGAADDSGLPNDRFFAVRPEGSVSTLKIQRTERGDSAVYLCASSLLLAGGTDTQYFGPGTRLTVL.